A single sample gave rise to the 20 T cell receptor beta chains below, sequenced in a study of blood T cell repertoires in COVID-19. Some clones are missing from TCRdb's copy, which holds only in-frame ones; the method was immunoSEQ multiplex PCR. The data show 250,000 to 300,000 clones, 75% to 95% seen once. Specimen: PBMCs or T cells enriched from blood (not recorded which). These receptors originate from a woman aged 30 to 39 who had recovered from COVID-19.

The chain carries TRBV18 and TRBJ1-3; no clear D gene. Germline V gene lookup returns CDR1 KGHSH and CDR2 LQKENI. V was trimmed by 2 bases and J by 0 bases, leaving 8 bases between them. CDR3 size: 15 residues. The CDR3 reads CASSPRQVSGNTIYF. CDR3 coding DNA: TGTGCCAGCTCACCAAGACAAGTCTCTGGAAACACCATATATTTT.

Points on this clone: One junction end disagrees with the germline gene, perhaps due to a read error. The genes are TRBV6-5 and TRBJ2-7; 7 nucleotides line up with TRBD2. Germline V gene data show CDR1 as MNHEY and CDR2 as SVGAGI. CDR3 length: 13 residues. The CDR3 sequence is CASSYSKDGRASF. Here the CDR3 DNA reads TGTGCCAGCAGTTACTCGAAGGATGGGAGGGCTTCCTTC.

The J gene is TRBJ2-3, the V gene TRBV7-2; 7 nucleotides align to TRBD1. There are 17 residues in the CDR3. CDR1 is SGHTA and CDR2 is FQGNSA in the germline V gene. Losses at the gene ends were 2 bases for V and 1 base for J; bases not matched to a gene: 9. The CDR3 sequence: CASSLNRGNLGTDTQYF. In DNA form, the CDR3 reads TGTGCCAGCAGCTTAAACAGGGGAAATTTGGGCACAGATACGCAGTATTTT.

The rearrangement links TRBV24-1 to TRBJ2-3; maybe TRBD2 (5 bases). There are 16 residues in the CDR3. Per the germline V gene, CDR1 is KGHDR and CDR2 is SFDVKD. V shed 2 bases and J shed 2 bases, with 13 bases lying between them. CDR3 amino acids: CATSDSGLAHTDTQYF. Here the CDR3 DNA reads TGTGCCACCAGTGATTCAGGACTTGCACACACAGATACGCAGTATTTT.

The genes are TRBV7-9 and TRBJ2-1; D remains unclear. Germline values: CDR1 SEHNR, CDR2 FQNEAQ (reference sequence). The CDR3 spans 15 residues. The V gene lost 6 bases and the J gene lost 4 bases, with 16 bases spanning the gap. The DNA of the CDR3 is TGTGCCAGCAGTTTGATCGTTCAGGATTACAATGAGCAGTTCTTC. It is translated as CASSLIVQDYNEQFF.

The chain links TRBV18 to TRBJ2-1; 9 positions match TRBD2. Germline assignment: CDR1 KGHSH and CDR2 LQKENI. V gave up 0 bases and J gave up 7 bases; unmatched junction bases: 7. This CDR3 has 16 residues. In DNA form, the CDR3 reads TGTGCCAGCTCACCACCGACAGCGGGAGGAGTGAATGAGCAGTTCTTC. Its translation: CASSPPTAGGVNEQFF. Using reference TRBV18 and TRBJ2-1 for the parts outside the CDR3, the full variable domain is NAGVMQNPRHLVRRRGQEARLRCSPMKGHSHVYWYRQLPEEGLKFMVYLQKENIIDESGMPKERFSAEFPKEGPSILRIQQVVRGDSAAYFCASSPPTAGGVNEQFFGPGTRLTVL.

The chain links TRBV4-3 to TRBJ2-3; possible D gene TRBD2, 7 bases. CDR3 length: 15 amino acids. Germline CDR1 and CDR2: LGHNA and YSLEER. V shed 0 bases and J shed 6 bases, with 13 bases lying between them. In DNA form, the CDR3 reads TGCGCCAGCAGCCAAGATAGTAGGGGGGGGGATACGCAGTATTTT. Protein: CASSQDSRGGDTQYF.

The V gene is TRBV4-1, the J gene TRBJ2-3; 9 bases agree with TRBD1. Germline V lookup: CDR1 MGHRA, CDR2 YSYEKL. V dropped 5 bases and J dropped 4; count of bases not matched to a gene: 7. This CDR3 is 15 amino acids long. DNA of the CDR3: TGCGCCAGCAGCTACGGACAGGGGCGCTCAGATACGCAGTATTTT. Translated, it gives CASSYGQGRSDTQYF.

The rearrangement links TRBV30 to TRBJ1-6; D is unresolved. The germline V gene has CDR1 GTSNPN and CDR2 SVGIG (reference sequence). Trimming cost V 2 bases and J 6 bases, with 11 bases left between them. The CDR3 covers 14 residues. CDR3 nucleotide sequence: TGTGCCTGGAGTCCCGGACTCCTTAATTCACCCCTCCACTTT. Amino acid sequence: CAWSPGLLNSPLHF.

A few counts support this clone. The CDR3 sequence is CASSIDVVEGYTEAFF. The CDR3 nucleotides read TGTGCCAGTAGTATAGATGTCGTGGAGGGGTACACTGAAGCTTTCTTT. This chain links TRBV19 with TRBJ1-1; tentative D call: TRBD1 (5 bases). The CDR3 is 16 amino acids. Germline CDR1 is LNHDA and CDR2 is SQIVND (reference sequence). The V gene lost 0 bases and the J gene lost 3 bases, with 14 bases spanning the gap.

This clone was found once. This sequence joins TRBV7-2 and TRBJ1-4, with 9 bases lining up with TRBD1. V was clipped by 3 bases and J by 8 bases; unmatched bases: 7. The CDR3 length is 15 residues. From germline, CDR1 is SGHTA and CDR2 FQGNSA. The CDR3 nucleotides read TGTGCCAGCAGCTTCCCCGGGACAGGGAACGAAAAACTGTTTTTT. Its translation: CASSFPGTGNEKLFF.

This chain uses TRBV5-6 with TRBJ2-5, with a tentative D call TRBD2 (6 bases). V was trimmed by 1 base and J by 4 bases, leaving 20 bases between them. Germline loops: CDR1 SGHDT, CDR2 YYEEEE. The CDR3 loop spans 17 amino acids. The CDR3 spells CASSLRLLALSIETQYF. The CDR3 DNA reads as TGTGCCAGCAGCTTGCGTCTCCTAGCGCTATCCATAGAGACCCAGTACTTC. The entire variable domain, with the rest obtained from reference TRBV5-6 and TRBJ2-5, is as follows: DAGVTQSPTHLIKTRGQQVTLRCSPKSGHDTVSWYQQALGQGPQFIFQYYEEEERQRGNFPDRFSGHQFPNYSSELNVNALLLGDSALYLCASSLRLLALSIETQYFGPGTRLLVL.

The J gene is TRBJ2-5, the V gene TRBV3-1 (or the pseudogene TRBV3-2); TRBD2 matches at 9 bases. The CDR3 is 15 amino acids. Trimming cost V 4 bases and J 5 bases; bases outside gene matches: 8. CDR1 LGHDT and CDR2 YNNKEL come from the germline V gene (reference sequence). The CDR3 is CASSLAAGGRETQYF. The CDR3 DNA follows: TGTGCCAGCAGCCTAGCTGCGGGAGGGCGGGAGACCCAGTACTTC.

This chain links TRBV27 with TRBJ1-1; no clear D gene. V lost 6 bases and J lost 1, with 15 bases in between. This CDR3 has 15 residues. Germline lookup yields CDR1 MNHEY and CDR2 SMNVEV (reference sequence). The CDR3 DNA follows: TGTGCCAGCAGCAAAAGGTGGGAGGAGAACACTGAAGCTTTCTTT. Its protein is CASSKRWEENTEAFF.

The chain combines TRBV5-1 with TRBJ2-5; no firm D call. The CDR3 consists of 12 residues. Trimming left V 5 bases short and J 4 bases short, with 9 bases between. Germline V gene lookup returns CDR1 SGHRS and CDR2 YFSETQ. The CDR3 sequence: CASSDAVETQYF. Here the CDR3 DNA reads TGCGCCAGCAGTGATGCGGTAGAGACCCAGTACTTC.

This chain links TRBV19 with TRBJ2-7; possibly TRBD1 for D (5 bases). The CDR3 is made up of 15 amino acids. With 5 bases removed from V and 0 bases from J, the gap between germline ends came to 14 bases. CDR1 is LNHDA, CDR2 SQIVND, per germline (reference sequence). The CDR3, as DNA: TGTGCCAGTAGTCCAGACAGATCTAGCTCCTACGAGCAGTACTTC. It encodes CASSPDRSSSYEQYF.

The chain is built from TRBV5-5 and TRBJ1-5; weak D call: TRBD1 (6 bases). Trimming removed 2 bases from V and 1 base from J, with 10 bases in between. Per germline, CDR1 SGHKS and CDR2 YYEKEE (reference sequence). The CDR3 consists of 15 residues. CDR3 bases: TGTGCCAGCAGCTTCCAGGGGCTGAGCAATCAGCCCCAGCATTTT. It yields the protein CASSFQGLSNQPQHF. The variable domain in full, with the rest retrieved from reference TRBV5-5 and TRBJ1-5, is DAGVTQSPTHLIKTRGQQVTLRCSPISGHKSVSWYQQVLGQGPQFIFQYYEKEERGRGNFPDRFSARQFPNYSSELNVNALLLGDSALYLCASSFQGLSNQPQHFGDGTRLSIL.

The CDR3 here is CAWSGRTSGSYEQYF. DNA of the CDR3: TGTGCCTGGAGTGGAAGGACTAGCGGGAGTTACGAGCAGTACTTC. V is TRBV30 and J is TRBJ2-7; the match to TRBD2 covers 13 bases. Germline CDR1 GTSNPN, CDR2 SVGIG (reference sequence). V dropped 1 base and J dropped 4; count of bases not matched to a gene: 4. This CDR3 contains 15 residues.

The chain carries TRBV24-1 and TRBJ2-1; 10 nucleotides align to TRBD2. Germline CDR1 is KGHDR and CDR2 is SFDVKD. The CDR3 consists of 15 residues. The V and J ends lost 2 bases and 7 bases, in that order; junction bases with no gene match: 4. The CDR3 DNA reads TGTGCCACCAGTGATTCGCTAGCGGGAGTTAATGAGCAGTTCTTC. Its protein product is CATSDSLAGVNEQFF.

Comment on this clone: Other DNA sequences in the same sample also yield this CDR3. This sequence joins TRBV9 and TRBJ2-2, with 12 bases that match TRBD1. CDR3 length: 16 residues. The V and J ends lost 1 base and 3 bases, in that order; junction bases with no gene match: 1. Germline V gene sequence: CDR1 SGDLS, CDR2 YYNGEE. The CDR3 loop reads CASSVRDRGHTGELFF. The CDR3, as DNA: TGTGCCAGCAGCGTAAGGGACAGGGGGCACACCGGGGAGCTGTTTTTT.